The 10 T cell receptor beta chains below all came from one sample that was sequenced in a study of CD8+CD57+ T cells in acquired aplastic anemia (dated by TCRdb to about 2018). Expansion of CD8+CD57+ cells had been shown by flow cytometry in the patients chosen for sequencing. TCRdb records Illumina HiSeq 2000 as the sequencer. Genomic DNA served as template for TCR beta VDJ combination and CDR3 sequence profiling. TCRdb's own reprocessing of the public reads used fastp at Q25 and MiXCR and kept productive beta chains. All rows with the same CDR3 protein become a single entry with the most common DNA and genes. This sample holds more than 150,000 distinct CDR3 sequences; less than 60% were observed only once. The ten most abundant clones make up 3.2% of the sample. Sequencing input: sorted CD4+, CD8+, or CD8+CD57+ T cells (not recorded which) from PBMCs. The receptors shown here come from a human donor with aplastic anemia.

This clonotype has just one count. The chain joins TRBV2 to TRBJ2-7, with 8 bases fitting TRBD2. Germline V gene lookup returns CDR1 SNHLY and CDR2 FYNNEI. The V and J ends lost 5 bases and 0 bases, in that order; junction bases with no gene match: 15. There are 18 residues in the CDR3. The CDR3 region is CASSYSGIAPPCSYEQYF. CDR3 bases: TGTGCCAGCAGTTATAGCGGGATTGCACCTCCGTGCTCCTACGAGCAGTACTTC.

This clonotype was recorded a few times. In DNA form, the CDR3 reads TGTGCCAGCGGCCCTGAAGGGGGGGCGGTCTCAGATCGGGATACGCAGTATTTT. Translated, it gives CASGPEGGAVSDRDTQYF. The J gene is TRBJ2-3, the V gene TRBV3-1, with D perhaps matching TRBD2 (7 bases). With 8 bases removed from V and 6 bases from J, the gap between germline ends came to 30 bases. CDR3 length: 18 residues. The V gene's germline CDR1 is LGHDT and CDR2 YNNKEL (reference sequence).

This clonotype has ten or more counts. The chain carries TRBV10-3 and TRBJ2-7, with TRBD2 identical over 7 bases. The junction had 9 bases not matched to a gene; V was cut back by 10 bases and J by 0 bases. Germline V gives CDR1 ENHRY, CDR2 SYGVKD. The CDR3 runs 14 residues. This chain's CDR3 is CATKGGASSYEQYF. The CDR3 nucleotides read TGTGCCACCAAGGGAGGGGCCTCCTCCTACGAGCAGTACTTC.

This clonotype has a count of ten or more. The chain joins TRBV11-3 to TRBJ1-5, with 8 bases fitting TRBD1. V lost 2 bases and J lost 3; bases outside the gene matches: 3. The CDR3 loop spans 15 amino acids. Germline V gene data show CDR1 as SGHNT and CDR2 as YENEEA. Written as DNA, the CDR3 is TGTGCCAGCAGCTTACCAGGGGGCCCCAATCAGCCCCAGCATTTT. Translated: CASSLPGGPNQPQHF.

The chain links TRBV11-2 to TRBJ1-6; 9 bases align to TRBD1. The CDR3 has 19 residues. The germline CDR1 and CDR2 sequences are SGHAT and FQNNGV. V shed 0 bases, J shed 6 bases, and the junction held 12 bases outside the gene matches. CDR3 coding DNA: TGTGCCAGCAGCTTAGACGGGGCCGGGACAGGGTTTGGTAATTCACCCCTCCACTTT. Protein sequence: CASSLDGAGTGFGNSPLHF.

This clonotype was counted a few times. V usage is TRBV10-3 and J usage is TRBJ2-3; 9 bases align to TRBD2. The ends lost 2 bases at V and 5 bases at J; junction bases unmatched: 5. This CDR3 contains 15 residues. CDR1 and CDR2 (germline): ENHRY, SYGVKD. The CDR3 DNA reads TGTGCCATCAGTGAGGGCGGGGGGGCCGTAGATACGCAGTATTTT. It yields the protein CAISEGGGAVDTQYF.

This clonotype was seen ten or more times. This chain links TRBV19 with TRBJ1-2; D not certain. The CDR3 loop spans 13 amino acids. The V and J ends lost 4 bases and 8 bases respectively, with 14 bases between them. CDR1 and CDR2 (germline): LNHDA, SQIVND (reference sequence). This CDR3 reads CASSRATPWGYTF. The CDR3 DNA is TGTGCCAGTAGTAGAGCCACCCCTTGGGGCTACACCTTC.

Concerning this clonotype itself: A read error may explain this, as a much larger clone is one base away. V gene TRBV6-2 or TRBV6-3 combines with J gene TRBJ2-7; 9 bases fit TRBD2. The germline V gene encodes CDR1 MNHEY and CDR2 SVGEGT. The CDR3 is made up of 13 amino acids. CDR3: CASSLGTSYEQHV. CDR3 DNA sequence: TGTGCCAGCAGCCTCGGGACTAGCTACGAGCAGCACGTC.

The chain combines TRBV16 with TRBJ1-5; a possible D gene is TRBD1 (5 bases). Germline CDR1 and CDR2: KGHSY and FQNENV. V lost 5 bases and J 7 bases, leaving 9 bases between the germline ends. The CDR3 spans 12 residues. The CDR3 DNA reads as TGTGCCAGCAGCGGGGGAGGGCAGCCCCAGCATTTT. It yields the protein CASSGGGQPQHF. The variable domain in full, completed from reference TRBV16 and TRBJ1-5, reads GEEVAQTPKHLVRGEGQKAKLYCAPIKGHSYVFWYQQVLKNEFKFLISFQNENVFDETGMPKERFSAKCLPNSPCSLEIQATKLEDSAVYFCASSGGGQPQHFGDGTRLSIL.

This clonotype was detected ten times or more. The chain employs TRBV12-3 or TRBV12-4 and TRBJ2-2; D may be TRBD1 (6 bases). The CDR3 has 15 amino acids. V was cut by 6 bases and J by 0 bases, with 11 bases left in between. CDR3: CASRPGTTNTGELFF. Written as DNA, the CDR3 is TGTGCCAGCAGACCCGGGACAACGAACACCGGGGAGCTGTTTTTT.